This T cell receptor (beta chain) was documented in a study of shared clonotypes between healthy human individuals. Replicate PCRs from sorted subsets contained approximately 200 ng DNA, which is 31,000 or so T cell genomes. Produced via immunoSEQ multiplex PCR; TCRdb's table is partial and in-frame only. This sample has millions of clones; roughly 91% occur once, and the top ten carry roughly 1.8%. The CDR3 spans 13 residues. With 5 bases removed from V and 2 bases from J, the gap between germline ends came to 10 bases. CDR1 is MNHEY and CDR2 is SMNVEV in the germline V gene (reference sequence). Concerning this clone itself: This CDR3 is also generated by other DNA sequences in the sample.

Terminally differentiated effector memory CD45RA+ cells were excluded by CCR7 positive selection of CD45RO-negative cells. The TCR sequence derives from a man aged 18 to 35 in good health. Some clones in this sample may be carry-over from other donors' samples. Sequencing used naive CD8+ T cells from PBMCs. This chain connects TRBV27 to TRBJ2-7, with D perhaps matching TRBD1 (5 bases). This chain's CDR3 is CASSLGRAYEQYF. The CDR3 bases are TGTGCCAGCAGTCTGGGGCGAGCCTACGAGCAGTACTTC.